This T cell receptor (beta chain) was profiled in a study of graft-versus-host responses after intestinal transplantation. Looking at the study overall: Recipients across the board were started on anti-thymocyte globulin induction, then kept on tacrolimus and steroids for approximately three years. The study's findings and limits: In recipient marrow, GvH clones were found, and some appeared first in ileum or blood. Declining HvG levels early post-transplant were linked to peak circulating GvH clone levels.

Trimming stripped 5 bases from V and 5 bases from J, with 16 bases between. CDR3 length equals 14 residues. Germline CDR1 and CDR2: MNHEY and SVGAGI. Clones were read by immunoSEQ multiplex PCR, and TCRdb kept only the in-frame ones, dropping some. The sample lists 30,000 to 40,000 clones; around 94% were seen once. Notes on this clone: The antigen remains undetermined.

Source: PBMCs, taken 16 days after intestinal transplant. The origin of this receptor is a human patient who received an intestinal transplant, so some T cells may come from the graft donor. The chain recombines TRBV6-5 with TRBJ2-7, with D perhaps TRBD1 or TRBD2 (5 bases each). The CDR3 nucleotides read TGTGCCAGCAGTGTTCCGGGACCGGACCACGAGCAGTACTTC. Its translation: CASSVPGPDHEQYF.